One T cell receptor beta chain is described in this entry. This record belongs to a study of blood T cell repertoires in COVID-19. Overall study: The samples span acute and convalescent COVID-19 from the United States, Italy and Spain. The cDNA or gDNA used as material had been derived from T cells, B-cell-depleted T cells, or PBMCs.

In the authors' workflow: Counts of nucleated cells, estimated from reference gene primer amplification, were obtained. TCRdb's copy holds only in-frame clones and misses some; the assay was immunoSEQ multiplex PCR. That table supplies the V and J calls and clone size; D and trimming were determined from the DNA. The table lists fewer than 150,000 clones, about 90% of them singletons. This TCR derives from a woman between 50 and 59 years old who had recovered from COVID-19. Sequenced sample: peripheral blood.

CDR3 sequence reads: CASSPRGPNEQFF. CDR3 coding DNA: TGTGCCAGCAGTCCGCGGGGGCCCAATGAGCAGTTCTTC. This chain joins TRBV6-2 or TRBV6-3 and TRBJ2-1; tentative D call: TRBD2 (7 bases). Germline CDR1 and CDR2: MNHEY and SVGEGT. This CDR3 is built from 13 residues. The V gene lost 5 bases and the J gene lost 6 bases, with 11 bases spanning the gap.